These T cell receptor beta chains were read from a single sample in a study of T cells after yellow fever vaccination. TCRdb redid the calling of the 5' RACE reads with MiXCR, one entry per CDR3 protein. The sample consists of 350,000 to 450,000 distinct CDR3 sequences, roughly a sixth of them appearing once. This specimen was PBMCs, taken before the yellow fever booster vaccination. The receptor source for this set is a man aged 18 to 29 who received the YFV17D yellow fever vaccine. Each CDR3 is given without its conserved first and last residue. Fields, in order: D gene, V gene, J gene, CDR3 protein. The D gene is left open where the match is weak.

d_gene: .; v_gene: TRBV29-1; j_gene: TRBJ1-5; CDR3aa: SVETTRDQPQH
d_gene: .; v_gene: TRBV6-1; j_gene: TRBJ2-4; CDR3aa: ASSEKGTLFPN
d_gene: .; v_gene: TRBV7-9; j_gene: TRBJ2-4; CDR3aa: ASSLFGAPDSEGKNIQY
d_gene: TRBD1; v_gene: TRBV7-2; j_gene: TRBJ1-4; CDR3aa: ASSRTGFEKLF
d_gene: .; v_gene: TRBV4-1; j_gene: TRBJ1-2; CDR3aa: ASSRLGSSYGYT
d_gene: TRBD2; v_gene: TRBV6-5; j_gene: TRBJ2-2; CDR3aa: ASRPTSGGAGELF
d_gene: TRBD1; v_gene: TRBV4-3; j_gene: TRBJ2-1; CDR3aa: ASSQDAGGNLF
d_gene: .; v_gene: TRBV9; j_gene: TRBJ2-5; CDR3aa: ASSGGPFQETQY
d_gene: .; v_gene: TRBV7-2; j_gene: TRBJ2-1; CDR3aa: ASSPSGSAGHEQF
d_gene: .; v_gene: TRBV20-1; j_gene: TRBJ2-3; CDR3aa: SASWRGRPDTQY
d_gene: .; v_gene: TRBV6-6; j_gene: TRBJ2-5; CDR3aa: ASTASQETQY
d_gene: TRBD1; v_gene: TRBV9; j_gene: TRBJ2-2; CDR3aa: ASSVEGQPNTGELF
d_gene: .; v_gene: TRBV7-9; j_gene: TRBJ2-7; CDR3aa: ASSLGVGSSDEQY
d_gene: .; v_gene: TRBV20-1; j_gene: TRBJ2-5; CDR3aa: SGRAGLGRETQY
d_gene: TRBD1; v_gene: TRBV13; j_gene: TRBJ2-4; CDR3aa: ASSLDGQGGRNIQY
d_gene: .; v_gene: TRBV7-3; j_gene: TRBJ2-1; CDR3aa: ASSLSPGEYNEQF
d_gene: TRBD1; v_gene: TRBV12-3/TRBV12-4; j_gene: TRBJ1-5; CDR3aa: ASSPIGQGAPNQPQH
d_gene: .; v_gene: TRBV5-1; j_gene: TRBJ2-7; CDR3aa: ASSPTGLLSYEQY
d_gene: TRBD1; v_gene: TRBV7-3; j_gene: TRBJ1-4; CDR3aa: ASSQGAGEKLF
d_gene: .; v_gene: TRBV7-6; j_gene: TRBJ1-1; CDR3aa: ASSPLIGAEAF
d_gene: .; v_gene: TRBV27; j_gene: TRBJ1-2; CDR3aa: ASTGIYGQLVGYT
d_gene: TRBD1; v_gene: TRBV28; j_gene: TRBJ1-1; CDR3aa: ASSTTGTENTEAF
d_gene: .; v_gene: TRBV6-2/TRBV6-3; j_gene: TRBJ2-7; CDR3aa: ASSYRMGQQY
d_gene: .; v_gene: TRBV20-1; j_gene: TRBJ2-5; CDR3aa: SARVAGRDQETQY
d_gene: TRBD1; v_gene: TRBV20-1; j_gene: TRBJ2-3; CDR3aa: SAMDRGLSTDTQY
d_gene: TRBD2; v_gene: TRBV5-1; j_gene: TRBJ2-5; CDR3aa: ASSRGASGAQYQETQY
d_gene: .; v_gene: TRBV20-1; j_gene: TRBJ1-1; CDR3aa: SARDPGTEAF
d_gene: .; v_gene: TRBV6-5; j_gene: TRBJ2-1; CDR3aa: ASSYARPGSEQF
d_gene: TRBD2; v_gene: TRBV2; j_gene: TRBJ2-5; CDR3aa: ASRASGGKGETQY